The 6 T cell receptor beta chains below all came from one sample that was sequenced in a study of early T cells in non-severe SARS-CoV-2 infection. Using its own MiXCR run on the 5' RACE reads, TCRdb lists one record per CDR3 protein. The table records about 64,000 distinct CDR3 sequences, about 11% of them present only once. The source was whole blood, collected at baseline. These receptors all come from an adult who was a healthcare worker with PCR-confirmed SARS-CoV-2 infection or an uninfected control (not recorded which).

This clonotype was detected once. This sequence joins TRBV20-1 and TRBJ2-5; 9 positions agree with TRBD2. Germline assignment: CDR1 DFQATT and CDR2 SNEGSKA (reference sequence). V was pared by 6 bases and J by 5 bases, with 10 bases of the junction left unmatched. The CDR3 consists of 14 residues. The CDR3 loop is CSAKRTSEWETQYF. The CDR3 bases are TGCAGTGCCAAAAGGACTAGCGAGTGGGAGACCCAGTACTTC.

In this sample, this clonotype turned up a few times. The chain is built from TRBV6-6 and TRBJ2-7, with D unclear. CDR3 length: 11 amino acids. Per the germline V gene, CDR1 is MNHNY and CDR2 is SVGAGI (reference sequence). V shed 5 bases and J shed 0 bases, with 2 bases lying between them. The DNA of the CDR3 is TGTGCCAGCAGTACCTCCTACGAGCAGTACTTC. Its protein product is CASSTSYEQYF.

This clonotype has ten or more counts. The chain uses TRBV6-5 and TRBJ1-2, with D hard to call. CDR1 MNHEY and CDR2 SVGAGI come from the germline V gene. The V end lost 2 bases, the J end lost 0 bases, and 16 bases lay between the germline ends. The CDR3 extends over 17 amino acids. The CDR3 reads CASSYTDAGRANYGYTF. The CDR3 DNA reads TGTGCCAGCAGTTACACAGACGCGGGGAGGGCTAACTATGGCTACACCTTC.

DNA of the CDR3: TGCGCCAGCAGCCCCCTCGGACTAGCGGGGGGGGATGAGCAGTTCTTC. Translated: CASSPLGLAGGDEQFF. J is TRBJ2-1 and V is TRBV4-1; 15 bases agree with TRBD2. CDR3 size: 16 residues. J was trimmed by 8 bases and V by 4 bases; bases with no gene match: 6. Germline assignment: CDR1 MGHRA and CDR2 YSYEKL.

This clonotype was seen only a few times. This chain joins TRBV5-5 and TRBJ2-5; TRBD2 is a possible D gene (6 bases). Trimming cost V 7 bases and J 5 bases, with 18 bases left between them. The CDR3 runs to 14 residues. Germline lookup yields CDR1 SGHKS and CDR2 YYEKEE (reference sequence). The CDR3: CASASVAEGETQYF. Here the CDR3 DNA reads TGTGCCAGCGCATCGGTAGCGGAGGGGGAGACCCAGTACTTC.

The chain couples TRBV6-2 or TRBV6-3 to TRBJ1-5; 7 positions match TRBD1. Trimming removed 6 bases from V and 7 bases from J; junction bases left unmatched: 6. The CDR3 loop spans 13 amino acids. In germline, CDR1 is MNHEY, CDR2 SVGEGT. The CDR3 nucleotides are TGTGCCAGCAGGACAGGGCTTGGGCAGCCCCAGCATTTT. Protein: CASRTGLGQPQHF.